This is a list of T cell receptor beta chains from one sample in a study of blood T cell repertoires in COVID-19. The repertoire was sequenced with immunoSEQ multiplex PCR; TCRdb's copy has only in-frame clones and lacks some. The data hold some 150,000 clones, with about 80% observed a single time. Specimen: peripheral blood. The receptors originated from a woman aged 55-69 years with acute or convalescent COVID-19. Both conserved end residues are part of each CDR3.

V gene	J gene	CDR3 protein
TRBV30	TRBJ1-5	CAWSVARGGLYQPQHF
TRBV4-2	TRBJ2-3	CASSQKIGTSLTDTQYF
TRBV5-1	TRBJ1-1	CASSYRGQDTEAFF
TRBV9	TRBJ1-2	CASSVGSGQQYGYTF
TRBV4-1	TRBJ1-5	CASSQDPTGQGGNQPQHF
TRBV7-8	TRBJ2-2	CASSLQGAPRGELFF
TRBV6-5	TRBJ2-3	CASSLGGQGADTQYF
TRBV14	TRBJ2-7	CASSQDWGTSGGHPQYF
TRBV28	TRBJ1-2	CASSLVNRAYGYTF
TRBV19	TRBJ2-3	CAIGSRGRTDTQYF
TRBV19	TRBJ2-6	CASSQGSGANVLTF
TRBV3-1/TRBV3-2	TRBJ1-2	CASSQSYGYTF
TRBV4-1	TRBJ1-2	CASSQVREGAVYGYTF
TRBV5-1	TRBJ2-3	CASGRQGGDTQYF
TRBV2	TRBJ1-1	CASSEGGRAILRAFF
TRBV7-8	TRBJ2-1	CASSPRLAGGLNEQFF
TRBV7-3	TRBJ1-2	CASSSMTGLTSDYTF
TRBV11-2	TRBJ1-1	CASSLLGGLDTEAFF
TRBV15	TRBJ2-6	CATSRAGQGLGGANVLTF
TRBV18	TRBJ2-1	CASSPRTSGGSYNEQFF
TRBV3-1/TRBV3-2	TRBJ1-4	CASSQDIGATNEKLFF
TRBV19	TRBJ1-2	CASSGVGGRIYYGYTF
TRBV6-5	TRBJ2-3	CASRSGGTGTDTQYF
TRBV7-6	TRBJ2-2	CASSLEAGYTGELFF
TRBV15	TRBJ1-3	CATSRGQAGNTIYF
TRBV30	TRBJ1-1	CALELQGNTEAFF
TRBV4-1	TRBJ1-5	CASSQEGVGRGQPQHF
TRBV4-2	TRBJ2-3	CASSQGSTSGGADGTDTQYF
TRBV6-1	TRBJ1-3	CASSEVSSGNTIYF
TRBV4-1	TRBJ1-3	CASSQPGQVISGNTIYF
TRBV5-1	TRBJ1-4	CASSPDGRVANEKLFF
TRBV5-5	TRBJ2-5	CASSFGDSVETQYF
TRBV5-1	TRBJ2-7	CASTELGTDLSEQYF
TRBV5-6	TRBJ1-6	CASSLGTRVSPLHF
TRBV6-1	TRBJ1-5	CASSEARRGNQPQHF
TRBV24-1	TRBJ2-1	CATSDTTGSNEQFF
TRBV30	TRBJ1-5	CAWTTGALGNQPQHF
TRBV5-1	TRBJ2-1	CASSRSSGGAWEQFF
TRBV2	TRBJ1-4	CASAKSRGGDEKLFF
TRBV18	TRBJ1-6	CASSPDRSNSPLHF